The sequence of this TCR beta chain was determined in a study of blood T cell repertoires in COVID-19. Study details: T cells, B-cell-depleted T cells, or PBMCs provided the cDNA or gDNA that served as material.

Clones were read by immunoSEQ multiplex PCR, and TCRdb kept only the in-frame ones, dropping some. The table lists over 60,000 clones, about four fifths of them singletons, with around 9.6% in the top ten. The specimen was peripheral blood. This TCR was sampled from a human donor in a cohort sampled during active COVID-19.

CDR3 coding DNA: TGTGCCAGCAGGACCGGGACAGCCTCCCTCTACGAGCAGTACTTC. As protein: CASRTGTASLYEQYF. The chain couples TRBV2 to TRBJ2-7, with 7 bases fitting TRBD1. This CDR3 spans 15 amino acids. The V and J ends lost 6 bases and 3 bases, in that order; junction bases with no gene match: 11. In germline, CDR1 is SNHLY, CDR2 FYNNEI.